What follows is one T cell receptor (beta chain) and its context. The sample comes from a study of control samples from healthy donors and cancer patients. Only in-frame clones appear in the TCRdb table, and some are missing; sequencing was by immunoSEQ multiplex PCR. The data contain around 200,000 clones, just under 95% of them singletons. The V segment lost 0 bases and the J segment 7 bases; nucleotides outside the gene matches: 11. Per the germline V gene, CDR1 is LNHNV and CDR2 is YYDKDF (reference sequence). The length of the CDR3 is 16 residues. The chain joins TRBV15 to TRBJ1-1, with 7 bases identical to TRBD1. Sequenced material: blood. This clonotype was obtained from a man aged 18 to 29 in good health. Here the CDR3 DNA reads TGTGCCACCAGCAGAGAGGGCGGAACAGGGGTAATTGAAGCTTTCTTT. It translates to CATSREGGTGVIEAFF.